The sequence of this TCR beta chain was determined in a study of cytomegalovirus exposure and HLA in healthy donors. The PCR employed 60 Vbeta primers together with 13 Jbeta primers. Clones were sequenced by immunoSEQ multiplex PCR, and TCRdb holds only the in-frame ones, with some missing. The sample shows around 230,000 clones, roughly 81% of them seen only once. The receptor comes from a girl aged 2-10 years in good health and CMV-seronegative. The sequenced sample was PBMCs.

CDR3 region: CASSLPTSGGANEQFF. The CDR3 nucleotides are TGCGCCAGCAGCTTGCCCACTAGCGGGGGGGCGAATGAGCAGTTCTTC. The chain recombines TRBV5-1 with TRBJ2-1, with 13 bases that match TRBD2. The CDR3 has 16 residues. Germline loops: CDR1 SGHRS, CDR2 YFSETQ. Trimming cost V 1 base and J 7 bases; bases outside gene matches: 5.